The next 27 T cell receptor beta chains were all read from a single sample in a study of early T cells in non-severe SARS-CoV-2 infection. Using its own MiXCR run on the 5' RACE reads, TCRdb lists one record per CDR3 protein. The sample includes around 82,000 distinct CDR3 sequences, about 14% seen only once; the top ten take approximately 0.54%. Sequencing used whole blood. The source of these receptors is an adult who was a healthcare worker with PCR-confirmed SARS-CoV-2 infection or an uninfected control (not recorded which).

This clonotype appeared a few times. V and J are TRBV21-1 and TRBJ2-7; TRBD2 is taken as the D call from the table, unchecked against the DNA. TRBV21-1 is given as a pseudogene. The CDR3 spans 12 residues. The CDR3 spells CASSKTIREQYV. The CDR3 DNA reads TGTGCCAGCAGCAAGACTATTCGGGAGCAGTACGTC.

The chain couples TRBV2 to TRBJ1-6; D may be TRBD1 (5 bases). The CDR3 totals 15 residues. In germline, CDR1 is SNHLY, CDR2 FYNNEI. V was shortened by 4 bases and J by 9 bases, with 16 bases between the two germline ends. The CDR3 here is CASSGQRGIGSPLHF. Written as DNA, the CDR3 is TGTGCCAGCAGTGGACAGAGGGGAATCGGTTCACCCCTCCACTTT.

The table lists this clonotype with a few counts. The chain links TRBV7-2 to TRBJ2-3; 8 bases agree with TRBD1. Trimming removed 5 bases from V and 4 bases from J; junction bases left unmatched: 11. This CDR3 has 16 amino acids. Germline-derived CDR1 and CDR2 are SGHTA and FQGNSA. The CDR3 DNA sequence: TGTGCCAGCAGCAAGAGGACAGGGCTTCTTCCAGATACGCAGTATTTT. This codes for CASSKRTGLLPDTQYF.

This chain joins TRBV20-1 and TRBJ1-2, with D perhaps TRBD1 (6 bases). Germline V gene sequence: CDR1 DFQATT, CDR2 SNEGSKA (reference sequence). V lost 6 bases and J lost 5, with 22 bases in between. This CDR3 comprises 15 residues. CDR3: CSASISDRDLYGYTF. DNA of the CDR3: TGCAGTGCCTCCATTTCGGACAGAGACCTTTATGGCTACACCTTC.

In DNA form, the CDR3 reads TGCAGTGCCCCCCAGGGCGCAGATACGCAGTATTTT. The encoded protein is CSAPQGADTQYF. V and J are TRBV20-1 and TRBJ2-3, with D tentatively TRBD1 (5 bases). CDR1 is DFQATT and CDR2 is SNEGSKA in the germline V gene (reference sequence). The ends were cut back, 6 bases at V and 4 bases at J, with 11 bases in the middle. The CDR3 has 12 amino acids.

The gene calls are TRBV24-1 and TRBJ2-1; 9 nucleotides line up with TRBD1. Per germline, CDR1 KGHDR and CDR2 SFDVKD. The V segment lost 4 bases and the J segment 6 bases; nucleotides outside the gene matches: 3. CDR3 size: 14 residues. Here the CDR3 reads CATSDPGQGNEQFF. The CDR3 coding sequence is TGTGCCACCAGTGACCCGGGACAGGGCAATGAGCAGTTCTTC.

This chain connects TRBV6-5 to TRBJ2-6; 11 bases are shared with TRBD1. V lost 2 bases and J lost 4; bases outside the gene matches: 16. The CDR3 spans 21 residues. CDR1 and CDR2 (germline): MNHEY, SVGAGI. CDR3 nucleotides: TGTGCCAGCAGTTACACCTTTCGATCTGGACAGGGGGCATCCGGGGCCAACGTCCTGACTTTC. Encoded protein: CASSYTFRSGQGASGANVLTF.

CDR3 sequence (DNA): TGTGCCAGCAGTTTATATCACAGGGTGGCGAACACTGAAGCTTTCTTT. Its translation is CASSLYHRVANTEAFF. The genes are TRBV28 and TRBJ1-1, with D perhaps matching TRBD1 (6 bases). The CDR3 contains 16 residues. Trimming cost V 1 base and J 1 base, with 13 bases left between them. The V gene's germline CDR1 is MDHEN and CDR2 SYDVKM.

J is TRBJ1-4 and V is TRBV6-6; tentative D call: TRBD1 (6 bases). This CDR3 is 15 amino acids long. The V and J ends lost 7 bases and 6 bases respectively, with 18 bases between them. The germline CDR1 and CDR2 sequences are MNHNY and SVGAGI (reference sequence). This chain's CDR3 is CASTDKRGGHEKLFF. The CDR3 coding sequence is TGTGCCAGCACCGACAAGAGGGGGGGCCATGAAAAACTGTTTTTT.

This chain links TRBV29-1 with TRBJ2-5, with D hard to call. From germline, CDR1 is SQVTM and CDR2 ANQGSEA. The CDR3 sequence is 12 residues long. Between the trimmed V and J ends, which lost 2 bases and 5 bases, there was a span of 9 bases. The CDR3 coding sequence is TGCAGCGTTGAATATAAAGGGGAGACCCAGTACTTC. Protein sequence: CSVEYKGETQYF.

The chain recombines TRBV11-1 with TRBJ2-1; D is perhaps TRBD1 (6 bases). The V and J ends lost 5 bases and 15 bases respectively, with 20 bases between them. The germline V gene has CDR1 SGHAT and CDR2 FQDESV (reference sequence). The CDR3 covers 13 residues. In DNA form, the CDR3 reads TGTGCCAGCAGCCCCCGTCATCAGGGGCCGGGGTTCTTC. Translating gives CASSPRHQGPGFF.

This chain connects TRBV4-2 to TRBJ1-1; 7 bases are a match to TRBD1. Germline V gene sequence: CDR1 LGHNA, CDR2 YNFKEQ. This CDR3 has 15 amino acids. Trimming cost V 4 bases and J 4 bases; bases outside gene matches: 9. The CDR3 nucleotides are TGTGCCAGCAGCCTACAAGGGGGCGAGAGCACTGAAGCTTTCTTT. This gives the protein CASSLQGGESTEAFF.

This clonotype was counted between two and nine times. V gene TRBV7-6 combines with J gene TRBJ2-2; 7 bases are shared with TRBD2. The CDR3 covers 19 residues. Trimming at V came to 6 bases and at J to 0 bases, leaving 16 bases not matched to a gene. The germline gives CDR1 SGHVS, CDR2 FNYEAQ. CDR3 sequence reads: CASSSRRLALRSNTGELFF. CDR3 sequence (DNA): TGTGCCAGCAGTTCCCGTCGACTAGCTCTAAGATCGAACACCGGGGAGCTGTTTTTT. The full variable domain, completed using reference TRBV7-6 and TRBJ2-2, is GAGVSQSPRYKVTKRGQDVALRCDPISGHVSLYWYRQALGQGPEFLTYFNYEAQQDKSGLPNDRFSAERPEGSISTLTIQRTEQRDSAMYRCASSSRRLALRSNTGELFFGEGSRLTVL.

This clonotype came up a few times. The chain joins TRBV7-8 to TRBJ1-1; no clear D. This CDR3 spans 14 amino acids. The germline V and J ends were trimmed by 4 bases and 0 bases, with 9 bases remaining between them. The V gene's germline CDR1 is SGHVS and CDR2 FQNEAQ. CDR3: CASSWAFMNTEAFF. CDR3 nucleotides: TGTGCCAGCAGCTGGGCCTTCATGAACACTGAAGCTTTCTTT.

This clonotype has a count of ten or more. This chain uses TRBV12-3 or TRBV12-4 with TRBJ1-2; D may be TRBD1 (6 bases). This CDR3 contains 15 residues. Trimming took 3 bases from V and 8 from J, leaving 19 bases between them. The CDR3 reads CASSFSGARARGYTF. The CDR3 DNA sequence: TGTGCCAGCAGTTTCTCAGGGGCAAGAGCGCGAGGCTACACCTTC.

This clonotype was recorded a few times. The chain uses TRBV7-9 and TRBJ2-3, with 8 bases fitting TRBD1. The CDR3 runs 18 residues. CDR1 is SEHNR, CDR2 FQNEAQ, per germline (reference sequence). V lost 1 base to trimming and J lost 4 bases; unmatched junction nucleotides: 13. The CDR3, as DNA: TGTGCCAGCAGCTTAGGCCGACTCGGACAGGGACGCCCAGATACGCAGTATTTT. This gives the protein CASSLGRLGQGRPDTQYF.

The chain couples TRBV29-1 to TRBJ2-5; D remains unclear. The V gene's germline CDR1 is SQVTM and CDR2 ANQGSEA. V shed 3 bases and J shed 4 bases, with 15 bases lying between them. There are 14 residues in the CDR3. In DNA, the CDR3 is TGCAGCGTTGAGTACGGTCCTTCGGGAGAGACCCAGTACTTC. It translates to CSVEYGPSGETQYF.

The chain is built from TRBV19 and TRBJ2-2; D perhaps matches TRBD2 (5 bases). CDR1 is LNHDA and CDR2 is SQIVND in the germline V gene (reference sequence). Trimming took 3 bases from V and 9 from J, leaving 8 bases between them. This CDR3 is 12 amino acids long. The chain's CDR3 is CASSIGNRELFF. DNA for the CDR3: TGTGCCAGTAGTATCGGGAATCGGGAGCTGTTTTTT.

V is TRBV29-1 and J is TRBJ1-3, with D possibly being TRBD1 (6 bases). The germline CDR1 and CDR2 sequences are SQVTM and ANQGSEA. Trimming removed 3 bases at V and 2 bases at J, with 11 bases between. The CDR3 length is 14 residues. CDR3 amino acids: CSVDPGAAGNTIYF. Written as DNA, the CDR3 is TGCAGCGTTGATCCGGGGGCGGCTGGAAACACCATATATTTT.

This clonotype was counted between two and nine times. The genes are TRBV2 and TRBJ2-2; D is unresolved. Germline CDR1 and CDR2: SNHLY and FYNNEI. The ends were cut back, 2 bases at V and 7 bases at J, with 2 bases in the middle. The CDR3 totals 11 residues. The CDR3 here is CASSEIGELFF. The CDR3 nucleotides read TGTGCCAGCAGTGAAATCGGGGAGCTGTTTTTT.

This clonotype was detected only a few times. V usage is TRBV7-2 and J usage is TRBJ2-5; 14 nucleotides align to TRBD2. V lost 5 bases and J lost 0; bases outside the gene matches: 5. CDR1 and CDR2 (germline): SGHTA, FQGNSA. The CDR3 runs to 17 residues. The CDR3 bases are TGTGCCAGCAGCCGGACTAGCGGGGGGCGATACCAAGAGACCCAGTACTTC. This codes for CASSRTSGGRYQETQYF.

The chain combines TRBV7-6 with TRBJ1-3, with 7 bases fitting TRBD1. Trimming took 1 base from V and 6 from J; bases not matched to a gene: 9. Germline values: CDR1 SGHVS, CDR2 FNYEAQ. The CDR3 is 16 residues long. CDR3 amino acids: CASSLEPGQTKNTIYF. CDR3 bases: TGTGCCAGCAGCTTAGAACCGGGACAGACTAAAAACACCATATATTTT.

This clonotype appeared a few times. V usage is TRBV9 and J usage is TRBJ1-6; D gene ambiguous. CDR3 length: 14 amino acids. V shed 1 base and J shed 10 bases, with 12 bases lying between them. Looked up from germline, CDR1 is SGDLS and CDR2 is YYNGEE. The CDR3 DNA sequence: TGTGCCAGCAGCGTAAAACAGACCGGATCACCCCTCCACTTT. As protein: CASSVKQTGSPLHF.

Only a few counts were recorded for this clonotype. The V and J genes are TRBV7-8 and TRBJ1-1; 8 positions match TRBD1. This CDR3 is 14 amino acids long. Looked up from germline, CDR1 is SGHVS and CDR2 is FQNEAQ. CDR3 DNA: TGTGCAGTGCAGATCCAGGGGGCATGGACTGAAGCTTTCTTT. Amino acids: CAVQIQGAWTEAFF.

The chain is built from TRBV5-1 and TRBJ2-3; D gene uncertain. The germline CDR1 and CDR2 sequences are SGHRS and YFSETQ. Between the trimmed V and J ends, which lost 4 bases and 1 base, there was a span of 10 bases. This CDR3 is 14 amino acids long. The CDR3 bases are TGCGCCAGCAGCCAACCTCCGGGCACAGATACGCAGTATTTT. It codes for CASSQPPGTDTQYF. Drawing the rest from reference TRBV5-1 and TRBJ2-3, the complete variable domain is KAGVTQTPRYLIKTRGQQVTLSCSPISGHRSVSWYQQTPGQGLQFLFEYFSETQRNKGNFPGRFSGRQFSNSRSEMNVSTLELGDSALYLCASSQPPGTDTQYFGPGTRLTVL.

There are a few counts of this clonotype. The chain has TRBV29-1 and TRBJ2-4; D is perhaps TRBD1 (6 bases). The germline V and J ends were trimmed by 4 bases and 2 bases, with 15 bases remaining between them. The CDR3 covers 15 residues. Germline values: CDR1 SQVTM, CDR2 ANQGSEA. The CDR3 nucleotides are TGCAGCGTTGGGTTTCCAGGGGTATCCAAAAACATTCAGTACTTC. Translated, it gives CSVGFPGVSKNIQYF.

This clonotype was counted many times. The rearrangement joins TRBV6-6 to TRBJ1-6, with D unresolved. V lost 1 base and J lost 10, with 11 bases in between. The CDR3 sequence is 14 residues long. Germline V lookup: CDR1 MNHNY, CDR2 SVGAGI (reference sequence). CDR3 residues: CASSYYRRGSPLHF. The CDR3 bases are TGTGCCAGCAGTTACTACCGACGAGGCTCACCCCTCCACTTT.